Sequencing of this TCR beta chain was carried out in a study of human T cells and chemical hapten exposure. Study context: The sensitizer, 2% DPC, was used on around 2 cm by around 2 cm of upper inner arm skin.

Germline CDR1 KGHDR, CDR2 SFDVKD. V lost 4 bases, J lost 4 bases, and 10 bases lay in between. The CDR3 runs 13 residues. As handled by the study authors: The median was around 100,000 TCRs per sample, ranging about 20,000 to 690,600. TCRdb ran MiXCR on the RACE reads and lists one entry per CDR3 protein. TCRdb's processing, not the authors', yielded these V and J calls. The sample holds more than 80,000 distinct CDR3 sequences; about 10% are singletons and the top ten take 5%. Noted time point: patch test 2, 6 weeks after DPC sensitization. Treatment here: therapeutic diphenylcyclopropenone sensitization with weekly scalp DPC. At least ten counts were recorded for this clonotype.

This clonotype was obtained from a woman aged 50 to 60 with alopecia areata. Some clones in this sample may be carry-over from other donors' samples. Here the sequenced sample was whole blood, taken in connection with sensitization to the hapten diphenylcyclopropenone (DPC). The chain joins TRBV24-1 to TRBJ2-7; maybe TRBD1 (5 bases). CDR3 nucleotide sequence: TGTGCCACCAGTGACGGACGGACATACGAGCAGTACTTC. Amino acid sequence: CATSDGRTYEQYF.